One and the same sample provided the 22 T cell receptor beta chains below, sequenced in a study of blood T cell repertoires in COVID-19. TCRdb keeps only in-frame clones here, not all; method: immunoSEQ multiplex PCR. The sample lists some 300,000 clones; approximately 89% were seen once. The specimen was peripheral blood. These TCRs come from a woman aged 25 to 39 who had recovered from COVID-19.

This clone was seen just once. The chain joins TRBV30 to TRBJ1-5; D might be TRBD1 (6 bases). The germline V gene has CDR1 GTSNPN and CDR2 SVGIG (reference sequence). V was pared by 5 bases and J by 6 bases, with 11 bases between. The length of the CDR3 is 12 residues. The DNA of the CDR3 is TGTGCCTGGTCACAGGGTCTTCAGCCCCAGCATTTT. Its translation: CAWSQGLQPQHF.

The genes are TRBV5-1 and TRBJ2-7, with D possibly being TRBD2 (6 bases). CDR1 is SGHRS, CDR2 YFSETQ, per germline. Deletions cut 4 bases from V and 7 bases from J, with 18 bases between. The CDR3 has 14 amino acids. CDR3 in amino acids: CASSTSVGGGEQYF. DNA for the CDR3: TGCGCCAGCAGCACCTCCGTCGGGGGAGGAGAGCAGTACTTC.

The V call is TRBV7-2, the J call TRBJ2-5, with TRBD2 matching over 9 bases. The germline gives CDR1 SGHTA, CDR2 FQGNSA. V dropped 5 bases and J dropped 4; count of bases not matched to a gene: 14. The CDR3 is made up of 17 amino acids. CDR3 bases: TGTGCCAGCAGCCGCCAGGTCGTCGCGGGGGGGCTAGAGACCCAGTACTTC. Translating it yields CASSRQVVAGGLETQYF. Full variable domain (outside the CDR3, taken from reference TRBV7-2 and TRBJ2-5): GAGVSQSPSNKVTEKGKDVELRCDPISGHTALYWYRQSLGQGLEFLIYFQGNSAPDKSGLPSDRFSAERTGGSVSTLTIQRTQQEDSAVYLCASSRQVVAGGLETQYFGPGTRLLVL.

This clone was found a few times. This sequence joins TRBV12-3 or TRBV12-4 and TRBJ2-7; 7 bases line up with TRBD1. The CDR3 spans 13 residues. V shed 6 bases and J 5 bases; nucleotides not matched to a gene: 7. CDR3 nucleotides: TGTGCCAGCAGCAGCACCGACAGGGACGAGCAGTACTTC. Protein product: CASSSTDRDEQYF.

The J gene is TRBJ2-7, the V gene TRBV12-3 or TRBV12-4, with 8 bases identical to TRBD1. J lost 4 bases, V lost 4 bases, and 3 bases had no gene match. The CDR3 runs to 13 residues. CDR3 sequence reads: CASSWTGHYEQYF. CDR3 nucleotide sequence: TGTGCCAGCAGTTGGACAGGGCATTACGAGCAGTACTTC.

The chain couples TRBV12-3 or TRBV12-4 to TRBJ1-1; TRBD1 matches 7 bases. The CDR3 length is 13 residues. Trimming took 6 bases from V and 7 from J; bases not matched to a gene: 8. CDR3 in DNA: TGTGCCAGCAGCACCAGACAGGGTTTTGAAGCTTTCTTT. Encoded protein: CASSTRQGFEAFF.

V gene TRBV4-2 combines with J gene TRBJ1-1, with D perhaps TRBD1 (5 bases). V was clipped by 2 bases and J by 0 bases, with 13 bases between them. The CDR3 covers 16 residues. CDR1 is LGHNA, CDR2 YNFKEQ, per germline. CDR3 loop: CASSQLTGTVNTEAFF. Written as DNA, the CDR3 is TGTGCCAGCAGCCAACTAACCGGGACTGTGAACACTGAAGCTTTCTTT.

The CDR3 DNA is TGTGCCAGCAGTTTACAGGACAGGGGAGAAAAACTGTTTTTT. Amino acids: CASSLQDRGEKLFF. The chain has TRBV28 and TRBJ1-4; 9 bases are a match to TRBD1. V lost 2 bases, J lost 8 bases, and 3 bases stayed unmatched. The CDR3 covers 14 residues. Germline V CDR1 and CDR2: MDHEN, SYDVKM.

This sequence joins TRBV11-2 and TRBJ1-2; D is possibly TRBD1 (6 bases). Trimming shortened V by 1 base and J by 4 bases, and 22 bases separated the two germline ends. The CDR3 is made up of 18 amino acids. CDR1 SGHAT and CDR2 FQNNGV come from the germline V gene. CDR3 DNA: TGTGCCAGCAGCTTAGTACCGAGACAGGTGCCCAAGGGCTATGGCTACACCTTC. Amino acids: CASSLVPRQVPKGYGYTF.

The genes are TRBV10-1 and TRBJ1-5, with D unresolved. The CDR3 is 12 residues long. Germline values: CDR1 WNHNN, CDR2 SYGVQD (reference sequence). Trimming stripped 1 base from V and 13 bases from J, with 11 bases between. The CDR3 nucleotides are TGCGCCAGCAGTGAGTTGGGCCCTCATCAGCATTTT. It codes for CASSELGPHQHF.

The chain couples TRBV19 to TRBJ2-1, with 7 nucleotides matching TRBD1. Looked up from germline, CDR1 is LNHDA and CDR2 is SQIVND (reference sequence). The CDR3 loop spans 20 amino acids. J gave up 2 bases and V 2 bases, and 18 bases lay outside the gene matches. The CDR3 DNA is TGTGCCAGTAGTATACCAAGGGGGCCCGGGTTTCGACGGGCCTACAATGAGCAGTTCTTC. It yields the protein CASSIPRGPGFRRAYNEQFF.

The chain links TRBV7-9 to TRBJ2-3, with a tentative D call TRBD2 (7 bases). This CDR3 spans 14 amino acids. Trimming left V 5 bases short and J 1 base short, with 10 bases between. The germline CDR1 and CDR2 sequences are SEHNR and FQNEAQ (reference sequence). The CDR3 nucleotides read TGTGCCAGCAGCCGAGGGGGGGGCACAGATACGCAGTATTTT. The encoded protein is CASSRGGGTDTQYF.

The chain employs TRBV19 and TRBJ1-1, with D possibly matching TRBD1 (5 bases). The CDR3 consists of 15 residues. Germline CDR1 is LNHDA and CDR2 is SQIVND (reference sequence). With 5 bases removed from V and 1 base from J, the gap between germline ends came to 14 bases. This CDR3 reads CASSFGTGENTEAFF. DNA of the CDR3: TGTGCCAGTAGTTTTGGGACGGGAGAGAACACTGAAGCTTTCTTT. The variable domain in full, with the rest retrieved from reference TRBV19 and TRBJ1-1, is DGGITQSPKYLFRKEGQNVTLSCEQNLNHDAMYWYRQDPGQGLRLIYYSQIVNDFQKGDIAEGYSVSREKKESFPLTVTSAQKNPTAFYLCASSFGTGENTEAFFGQGTRLTVV.

The rearrangement uses TRBV6-5 and TRBJ1-1; no definite D call. This CDR3 region has 12 residues. The V end lost 0 bases, the J end lost 5 bases, and 4 bases lay between the germline ends. CDR1 MNHEY and CDR2 SVGAGI come from the germline V gene. The CDR3 is CASSYSSTEAFF. The CDR3 coding sequence is TGTGCCAGCAGTTACTCGAGTACTGAAGCTTTCTTT.

This chain uses TRBV2 with TRBJ2-3; TRBD2 might be the D (5 bases). V lost 4 bases and J 4 bases, leaving 15 bases between the germline ends. There are 15 residues in the CDR3. Per the germline V gene, CDR1 is SNHLY and CDR2 is FYNNEI. CDR3 in DNA: TGTGCCAGCAGTGGGTCCCGTTCGGGGTCAGATACGCAGTATTTT. Translating gives CASSGSRSGSDTQYF. Complete variable domain (other parts from reference TRBV2 and TRBJ2-3): EPEVTQTPSHQVTQMGQEVILRCVPISNHLYFYWYRQILGQKVEFLVSFYNNEISEKSEIFDDQFSVERPDGSNFTLKIRSTKLEDSAMYFCASSGSRSGSDTQYFGPGTRLTVL.

The chain links TRBV10-3 to TRBJ2-2; the D gene is possibly TRBD1 (6 bases). Trimming removed 4 bases from V and 6 bases from J, with 9 bases in between. The CDR3 runs to 13 residues. From germline, CDR1 is ENHRY and CDR2 SYGVKD. Here the CDR3 DNA reads TGTGCCATCAGTGTGAAGGGGGCCGGGGAGCTGTTTTTT. This codes for CAISVKGAGELFF.

This clone has a single count. The V gene is TRBV27, the J gene TRBJ2-7, with D possibly TRBD1 on 5 matching bases. Germline V gives CDR1 MNHEY, CDR2 SMNVEV (reference sequence). The CDR3 is 14 amino acids. V dropped 3 bases and J dropped 4 bases, with 13 bases sitting between them. DNA of the CDR3: TGTGCCAGCAGTTTCTCGACAGCTTCTTACGAGCAGTACTTC. This gives the protein CASSFSTASYEQYF.

CDR3 in amino acids: CASKGQLANTGELFF. CDR3 DNA sequence: TGTGCCAGCAAGGGACAGCTCGCGAACACCGGGGAGCTGTTTTTT. The V and J genes are TRBV28 and TRBJ2-2, with 7 bases that match TRBD1. CDR1 and CDR2 (germline): MDHEN, SYDVKM. This CDR3 has 15 residues. V dropped 7 bases and J dropped 0; count of bases not matched to a gene: 5. The full variable domain, rest sourced from reference TRBV28 and TRBJ2-2, is DVKVTQSSRYLVKRTGEKVFLECVQDMDHENMFWYRQDPGLGLRLIYFSYDVKMKEKGDIPEGYSVSREKKERFSLILESASTNQTSMYLCASKGQLANTGELFFGEGSRLTVL.

Only a few counts were recorded for this clone. The J gene is TRBJ1-1, the V gene TRBV25-1; D is possibly TRBD1 (6 bases). CDR1 is MGHDK and CDR2 is SYGVNS in the germline V gene. Trimming stripped 10 bases from V and 6 bases from J, with 15 bases between. This CDR3 has 12 residues. The CDR3 here is CATKDRGPEAFF. DNA for the CDR3: TGTGCCACCAAGGACAGAGGCCCTGAAGCTTTCTTT.

V and J are TRBV6-2 or TRBV6-3 and TRBJ2-1; a possible D gene is TRBD2 (5 bases). Trimming cost V 7 bases and J 2 bases, with 12 bases left between them. CDR3 size: 14 residues. Germline CDR1 MNHEY, CDR2 SVGEGT. The CDR3 loop is CASNPDSPYNEQFF. In nucleotides, the CDR3 is TGTGCCAGCAACCCGGACTCCCCCTACAATGAGCAGTTCTTC.

V usage is TRBV5-1 and J usage is TRBJ2-3; D possibly corresponds to TRBD2 (7 bases). The CDR3 runs to 16 residues. The V gene lost 4 bases and the J gene lost 0 bases, with 15 bases spanning the gap. The V gene's germline CDR1 is SGHRS and CDR2 YFSETQ. The DNA of the CDR3 is TGCGCCAGCAGCCGCCGGGGGGCTAGCAGCACAGATACGCAGTATTTT. Encoded protein: CASSRRGASSTDTQYF.

This chain uses TRBV28 with TRBJ2-3, with D tentatively TRBD1 (5 bases). The CDR3 consists of 11 residues. Germline V gene data show CDR1 as MDHEN and CDR2 as SYDVKM. V lost 5 bases, J lost 8 bases, and 8 bases lay in between. CDR3 bases: TGTGCCAGCAGTGATAGGGGTACGCAGTATTTT. Protein sequence: CASSDRGTQYF.